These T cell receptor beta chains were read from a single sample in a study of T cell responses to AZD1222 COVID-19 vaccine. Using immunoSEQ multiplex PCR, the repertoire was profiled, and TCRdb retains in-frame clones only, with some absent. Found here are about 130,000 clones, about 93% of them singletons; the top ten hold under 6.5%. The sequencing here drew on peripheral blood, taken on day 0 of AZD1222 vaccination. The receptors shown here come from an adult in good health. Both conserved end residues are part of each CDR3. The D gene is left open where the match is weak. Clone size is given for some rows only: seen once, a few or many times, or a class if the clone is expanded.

TGTGCCAGCAGCCAAAGACAGGAGGAAGGCAATCAGCCCCAGCATTTT	CASSQRQEEGNQPQHF	TRBV4-2	TRBJ1-5	16	.	.
TGTGCCACCAGTGATTCCGGGAGTGGGTCCCACAATGAGCAGTTCTTC	CATSDSGSGSHNEQFF	TRBV24-1	TRBJ2-1	16	.	.
TGTGCCAGCAGCCCTCGGACGGGGCAAAATGAGCAGTTCTTC	CASSPRTGQNEQFF	TRBV3-1/TRBV3-2	TRBJ2-1	14	.	.
TGTGCCAGCAGCGTGACAGGGCGGGACACTGAAGCTTTCTTT	CASSVTGRDTEAFF	TRBV11-3	TRBJ1-1	14	.	TRBD1
TGTGCCACCAGCAGCACTAGCGGGGACTACAATGAGCAGTTCTTC	CATSSTSGDYNEQFF	TRBV15	TRBJ2-1	15	.	TRBD2
TGTGCCAGCAATTCCCCTCACGACAGGGCTGGCACCGGGGAGCTGTTTTTT	CASNSPHDRAGTGELFF	TRBV28	TRBJ2-2	17	once	TRBD1
TGTGCCAGTAGTTCACAGGGGGACTATAATTCACCCCTCCACTTT	CASSSQGDYNSPLHF	TRBV19	TRBJ1-6	15	.	TRBD1
TGCGCCAGCAGCTTGCCCGGGACTCGGACTGAAGCTTTCTTT	CASSLPGTRTEAFF	TRBV5-1	TRBJ1-1	14	.	.
TGTGCCAGTATGGGTATTTCGGATGGCTACACCTTC	CASMGISDGYTF	TRBV19	TRBJ1-2	12	.	.
TGTGCCAGCAGAAGTGAAAGGACAGGGCGCCACGAGCAGTACTTC	CASRSERTGRHEQYF	TRBV6-5	TRBJ2-7	15	.	TRBD1
TGCGCCAGCAGCCAAATCGAAAGGACAGGCTACAATGAGCAGTTCTTC	CASSQIERTGYNEQFF	TRBV4-1	TRBJ2-1	16	few	TRBD1
TGTGCCAGCAGCCCTGTAGCGGGAAGCTCCTACAATGAGCAGTTCTTC	CASSPVAGSSYNEQFF	TRBV7-9	TRBJ2-1	16	.	TRBD2
TGTGCCAGCAGCTCGTACAGGGGAGGCTACACCTTC	CASSSYRGGYTF	TRBV11-1	TRBJ1-2	12	once	TRBD1
TGTGCCAGCAGTCTGACAGGGCCCTACGAGCAGTACTTC	CASSLTGPYEQYF	TRBV6-5	TRBJ2-7	13	.	TRBD1
TGTGCCAGCTCTCCGGACAGGGGGCCGGGGGAGACCCAGTACTTC	CASSPDRGPGETQYF	TRBV18	TRBJ2-5	15	.	TRBD1
TGTGCCAGCAGCCCCGGCCCTAGCATTGCCTACGAGCAGTACTTC	CASSPGPSIAYEQYF	TRBV9	TRBJ2-7	15	.	.
TGTGCCAGCTCACCACCCCCAGGGGATAACTATGGCTACACCTTC	CASSPPPGDNYGYTF	TRBV18	TRBJ1-2	15	few	.
TGTGCCAGCAGTTACCGTGGGACCAATAATTCACCCCTCCACTTT	CASSYRGTNNSPLHF	TRBV6-5	TRBJ1-6	15	.	.
TGTGCCAGCAGTCCAGGGCCGGATGAAAAACTGTTTTTT	CASSPGPDEKLFF	TRBV27	TRBJ1-4	13	once	.
TGTGCCAGCAGCACGGGTGACCTAAACACTGAAGCTTTCTTT	CASSTGDLNTEAFF	TRBV7-2	TRBJ1-1	14	.	.
TGTGCCAGCAGCTCTCTTAAACTTGATCAGCCCCAGCATTTT	CASSSLKLDQPQHF	TRBV5-6	TRBJ1-5	14	.	.
TGTGCCAGCAGAGGGGCTAGCGGGCCCCAAGAGACCCAGTACTTC	CASRGASGPQETQYF	TRBV2	TRBJ2-5	15	.	TRBD2
TGTGCCTGGAAAAGAGGGGGCTACGAGCAGTACTTC	CAWKRGGYEQYF	TRBV30	TRBJ2-7	12	.	.
TGTGCCGGGGGGACAGATATTAATGAAAAACTGTTTTTT	CAGGTDINEKLFF	TRBV2	TRBJ1-4	13	few	TRBD1
TGTGCCAGCAGTACCCCACAGCTATCGCCCCAGCATTTT	CASSTPQLSPQHF	TRBV6-5	TRBJ1-5	13	.	.
TGTGCCAGCAGCCCCTGGACTAGCGGGAGGGCAGATACGCAGTATTTT	CASSPWTSGRADTQYF	TRBV7-8	TRBJ2-3	16	.	TRBD2
TGTGCCTGGATACCCCTTGACATCTCCTATGGCTACACCTTC	CAWIPLDISYGYTF	TRBV30	TRBJ1-2	14	.	.
TGTGCCAGCTCACCGGCCGGAGGGAGAGATGGCTACACCTTC	CASSPAGGRDGYTF	TRBV18	TRBJ1-2	14	.	.
TGTGCCAGCAGCCAAGATCGGGTAGCGGGATCCTACGAGCAGTACTTC	CASSQDRVAGSYEQYF	TRBV3-1/TRBV3-2	TRBJ2-7	16	.	TRBD2
TGCAGCGCCTATGCCGGGACAGACTATGGCTACACCTTC	CSAYAGTDYGYTF	TRBV29-1	TRBJ1-2	13	.	TRBD1
TGTGCCAGCAGTTTCGGGGATGGCAATCAGCCCCAGCATTTT	CASSFGDGNQPQHF	TRBV28	TRBJ1-5	14	.	.
TGTGCCAGCAGTTTATCTGGGACAGCCAACACTGAAGCTTTCTTT	CASSLSGTANTEAFF	TRBV27	TRBJ1-1	15	.	TRBD1
TGTGCCAGTAGTTCCAGTAAGGGGACCACTGAAGCTTTCTTT	CASSSSKGTTEAFF	TRBV19	TRBJ1-1	14	.	.
TGTGCCAGCAGTTACGACAGGGAGGGGTGGAACACTGAAGCTTTCTTT	CASSYDREGWNTEAFF	TRBV6-5	TRBJ1-1	16	.	TRBD1
TGTGCCAGCAATCTTGGGGGTTCAACTAGCGGGAGACGAGAGACCCAGTACTTC	CASNLGGSTSGRRETQYF	TRBV5-4	TRBJ2-5	18	.	TRBD2
TGTGCCAGTAGTCCCCAGGTTAAGGGCTACAATGAGCAGTTCTTC	CASSPQVKGYNEQFF	TRBV19	TRBJ2-1	15	.	.
TGTGCCAGCAGCTTATGGACAGGGGGGTTTGAGTATCAATCACCCCTCCACTTT	CASSLWTGGFEYQSPLHF	TRBV11-2	TRBJ1-6	18	.	TRBD1
TGTGCCAGCAGCCCCAGACGAGGACTAGAGGGTACAGATACGCAGTATTTT	CASSPRRGLEGTDTQYF	TRBV3-1/TRBV3-2	TRBJ2-3	17	.	TRBD2
TGTGCCAGCAGCTTATCCCTAGGCGATAGACTGTTTTTT	CASSLSLGDRLFF	TRBV5-4	TRBJ1-4	13	.	.
TGTGCCAGCAGTCCTACTAGCGCCAACACCGGGGAGCTGTTTTTT	CASSPTSANTGELFF	TRBV6-4	TRBJ2-2	15	once	TRBD2
TGTGCCAGCAGCGAGGGAGCTAGCGGGATAACAGATACGCAGTATTTT	CASSEGASGITDTQYF	TRBV9	TRBJ2-3	16	.	TRBD2
TGCGCCAGCAGCCAAGTTTCGCGGGACGAAGAGCAGTACTTC	CASSQVSRDEEQYF	TRBV4-1	TRBJ2-7	14	.	.